This record covers a single TCR beta chain. This CDR3 contains 22 residues. Clones were read by immunoSEQ multiplex PCR, and TCRdb kept only the in-frame ones, dropping some. The repertoire consists of 120,000 to 150,000 clones, with around 90% occurring once and the leading ten covering 4%. This specimen belongs to a study of blood T cell repertoires in COVID-19. Study summary: The United States, Italy and Spain supplied acute and convalescent COVID-19 samples.

This receptor was taken from a middle-aged woman who had been exposed to COVID-19. The chain has TRBV1 and TRBJ1-1; TRBD1 is the table's D call, not checked against the DNA. TRBV1 corresponds to a pseudogene. The sample taken for sequencing was PBMCs or T cells enriched from blood (not recorded which). The CDR3 nucleotides are TGCACCAGCAGCCCTCCCAAGGGCACGGGACAGGGGGGAGAGCCAATGAACACTGAAGCTTTCTTT. It specifies CTSSPPKGTGQGGEPMNTEAFF.